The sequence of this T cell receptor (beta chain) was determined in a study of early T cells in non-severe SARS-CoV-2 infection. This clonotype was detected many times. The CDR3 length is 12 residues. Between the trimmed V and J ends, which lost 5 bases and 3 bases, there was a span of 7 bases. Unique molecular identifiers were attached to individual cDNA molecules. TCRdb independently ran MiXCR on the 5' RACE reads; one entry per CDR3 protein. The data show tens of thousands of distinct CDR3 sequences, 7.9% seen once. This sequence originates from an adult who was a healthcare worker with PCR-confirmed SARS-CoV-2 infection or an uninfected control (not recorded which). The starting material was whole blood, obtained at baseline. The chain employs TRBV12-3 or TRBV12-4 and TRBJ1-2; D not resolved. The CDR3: CASSPGDYGYTF. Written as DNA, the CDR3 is TGTGCCAGCAGTCCTGGGGACTATGGCTACACCTTC.